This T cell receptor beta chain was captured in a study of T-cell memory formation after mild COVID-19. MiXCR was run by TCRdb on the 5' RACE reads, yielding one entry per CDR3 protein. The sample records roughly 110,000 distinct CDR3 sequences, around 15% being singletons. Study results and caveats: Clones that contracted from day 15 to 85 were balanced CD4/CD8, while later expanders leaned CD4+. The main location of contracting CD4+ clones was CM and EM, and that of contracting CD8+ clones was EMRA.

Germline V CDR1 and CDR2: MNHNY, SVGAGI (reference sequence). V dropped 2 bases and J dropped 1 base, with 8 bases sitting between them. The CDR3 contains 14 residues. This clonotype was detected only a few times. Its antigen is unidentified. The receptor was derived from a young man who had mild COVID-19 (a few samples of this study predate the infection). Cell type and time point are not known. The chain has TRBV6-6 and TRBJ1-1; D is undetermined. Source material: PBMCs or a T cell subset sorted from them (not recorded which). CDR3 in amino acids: CASSYESGNTEAFF. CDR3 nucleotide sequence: TGTGCCAGCAGTTACGAGTCCGGGAACACTGAAGCTTTCTTT.